These T cell receptor beta chains were read from a single sample in a study of T-cell memory formation after mild COVID-19. Via MiXCR, TCRdb re-called the 5' RACE reads, giving one row per CDR3 protein. The table includes about 140,000 distinct CDR3 sequences, over 15% detected once. The sequenced sample consisted of PBMCs or a T cell subset sorted from them (not recorded which). These receptors were collected from an adult woman who had mild COVID-19 (a few samples of this study predate the infection). Cell type and time point are not known. CDR3s include the opening cysteine and the closing phenylalanine or tryptophan. Each record gives: V gene, J gene, clone size, D gene, CDR3 protein, CDR3 DNA. A D gene is named only where the DNA matches it firmly. The size entry is marked missing in some rows and otherwise reads once, few, many or a size class.

V: TRBV7-2; J: TRBJ2-3; size: few; D: -; CDR3: CASSLELGADTQYF; DNA: TGTGCCAGCAGCTTAGAGCTGGGAGCAGATACGCAGTATTTT
V: TRBV12-3/TRBV12-4; J: TRBJ2-3; size: -; D: -; CDR3: CASSLLEAWHTQYF; DNA: TGTGCCAGCAGTTTGTTGGAAGCGTGGCATACGCAGTATTTT
V: TRBV2; J: TRBJ1-3; size: -; D: -; CDR3: CASSELWAPLNSGNTIYF; DNA: TGTGCCAGCAGTGAACTCTGGGCGCCATTAAACTCTGGAAACACCATATATTTT
V: TRBV7-6; J: TRBJ2-7; size: few; D: -; CDR3: CASSPGPLSYEQYF; DNA: TGTGCCAGCAGCCCCGGTCCCCTAAGTTACGAGCAGTACTTC
V: TRBV25-1; J: TRBJ2-2; size: -; D: -; CDR3: CASSESGASTGELFF; DNA: TGTGCCAGCAGTGAATCAGGGGCGAGCACCGGGGAGCTGTTTTTT
V: TRBV5-1; J: TRBJ2-5; size: few; D: TRBD1; CDR3: CASNTRDSGQETQYF; DNA: TGCGCCAGCAACACACGGGACAGTGGCCAAGAGACCCAGTACTTC
V: TRBV2; J: TRBJ1-2; size: once; D: -; CDR3: CASSEWQGNYGYTF; DNA: TGTGCCAGCAGTGAGTGGCAGGGAAACTATGGCTACACCTTC
V: TRBV12-3/TRBV12-4; J: TRBJ2-1; size: -; D: -; CDR3: CASTLEEQQFF; DNA: TGTGCCAGCACCCTAGAGGAACAGCAGTTCTTC
V: TRBV2; J: TRBJ1-5; size: many; D: -; CDR3: CASRAGTVGAQHF; DNA: TGTGCCAGCAGAGCCGGGACCGTGGGAGCCCAGCATTTT
V: TRBV7-2; J: TRBJ2-4; size: few; D: TRBD2; CDR3: CASSIPGLALAKNIQYF; DNA: TGTGCCAGCAGCATACCGGGACTAGCGTTAGCCAAAAACATTCAGTACTTC
V: TRBV5-1; J: TRBJ2-7; size: few; D: -; CDR3: CASSLYLDLAYEQYF; DNA: TGCGCCAGCAGCTTGTACCTGGACTTAGCGTACGAGCAGTACTTC
V: TRBV7-3; J: TRBJ2-3; size: -; D: TRBD1; CDR3: CASGQGARDTQYF; DNA: TGTGCCAGCGGGCAGGGGGCTCGAGATACGCAGTATTTT
V: TRBV15; J: TRBJ2-5; size: few; D: -; CDR3: CATSRQGSLAKTQYF; DNA: TGTGCCACCAGCAGACAGGGGTCACTGGCCAAGACCCAGTACTTC
V: TRBV12-3/TRBV12-4; J: TRBJ2-7; size: -; D: TRBD2; CDR3: CASRTSAIYEQYF; DNA: TGTGCCAGCAGGACTAGCGCGATCTACGAGCAGTACTTC
V: TRBV4-3; J: TRBJ1-1; size: few; D: TRBD1; CDR3: CASSQDGGGRTEAFF; DNA: TGCGCCAGCAGCCAAGATGGAGGGGGCAGGACTGAAGCTTTCTTT
V: TRBV5-5; J: TRBJ1-1; size: -; D: -; CDR3: CASSLVRGRNTEAFF; DNA: TGTGCCAGCAGCTTGGTGAGGGGCAGGAACACTGAAGCTTTCTTT
V: TRBV12-3/TRBV12-4; J: TRBJ1-2; size: few; D: -; CDR3: CASSFSEGVSGYTF; DNA: TGTGCCAGCAGTTTTTCCGAAGGGGTCAGTGGCTACACCTTC
V: TRBV7-9; J: TRBJ2-1; size: few; D: -; CDR3: CASSLESWGYPYNEQFF; DNA: TGTGCCAGCAGCTTAGAGTCGTGGGGGTACCCTTACAATGAGCAGTTCTTC
V: TRBV29-1; J: TRBJ1-1; size: -; D: -; CDR3: CSVLDSGTEAFF; DNA: TGCAGCGTCTTGGACAGCGGCACTGAAGCTTTCTTT
V: TRBV12-3/TRBV12-4; J: TRBJ2-3; size: -; D: -; CDR3: CASSLAGGRYTDTQYF; DNA: TGTGCCAGCAGTTTAGCCGGGGGGCGTTACACAGATACGCAGTATTTT
V: TRBV5-1; J: TRBJ2-5; size: -; D: TRBD1; CDR3: CASSSQGAETQYF; DNA: TGCGCCAGCAGCTCACAGGGGGCAGAGACCCAGTACTTC
V: TRBV5-1; J: TRBJ2-1; size: few; D: -; CDR3: CASSLAPGSTEQFF; DNA: TGCGCCAGCAGCTTGGCCCCGGGTTCTACTGAGCAGTTCTTC
V: TRBV19; J: TRBJ2-1; size: -; D: -; CDR3: CASSSGRTKRVEQFF; DNA: TGTGCCAGTAGCTCGGGGAGGACGAAGAGAGTTGAGCAGTTCTTC
V: TRBV5-6; J: TRBJ2-6; size: -; D: -; CDR3: CVSSLEGAGANVLTF; DNA: TGTGTCAGCAGCTTGGAGGGGGCTGGGGCCAACGTCCTGACTTTC
V: TRBV5-1; J: TRBJ2-7; size: few; D: -; CDR3: CASSLAGVSYEQYF; DNA: TGCGCCAGCAGCTTGGCGGGCGTTAGCTACGAGCAGTACTTC
V: TRBV24-1; J: TRBJ2-2; size: few; D: -; CDR3: CATRQAGTGELFF; DNA: TGTGCCACCCGACAGGCCGGGACCGGGGAGCTGTTTTTT
V: TRBV6-5; J: TRBJ1-1; size: few; D: -; CDR3: CASSSVAGGAFF; DNA: TGTGCCAGCAGTTCCGTTGCGGGGGGAGCTTTCTTT
V: TRBV7-2; J: TRBJ1-2; size: -; D: -; CDR3: CASSPGAANYGYTF; DNA: TGTGCCAGCAGCCCGGGAGCGGCTAACTATGGCTACACCTTC